These 21 T cell receptor beta chains share one sample of origin, sequenced in a study of cytomegalovirus exposure and HLA in healthy donors. PCR primers comprised 60 Vbeta and 13 Jbeta primers. Using immunoSEQ multiplex PCR, the repertoire was profiled, and TCRdb retains in-frame clones only, with some absent. The data show some 100,000 clones, with approximately 88% seen just once and 2% to 2.5% held by the top ten. Sequencing was performed on PBMCs. The receptors come from a man between 18 and 35 years old in good health and CMV-seronegative.

The chain combines TRBV18 with TRBJ2-1; 7 bases line up with TRBD2. The trim removed 0 bases at V and 3 bases at J, leaving 5 bases unmatched. The CDR3 has 16 residues. The germline V gene has CDR1 KGHSH and CDR2 LQKENI. CDR3 region: CASSPPRTSDYNEQFF. CDR3 nucleotide sequence: TGTGCCAGCTCACCACCCCGAACTAGCGACTACAATGAGCAGTTCTTC.

The genes are TRBV6-5 and TRBJ2-5; D perhaps matches TRBD2 (5 bases). Trimming pared 4 bases from V and 2 bases from J, leaving 11 bases between. The CDR3 loop spans 14 amino acids. Germline V gene data show CDR1 as MNHEY and CDR2 as SVGAGI. This CDR3 is CASSLTTRQETQYF. The CDR3 bases are TGTGCCAGCAGTTTGACTACCCGACAAGAGACCCAGTACTTC.

The gene calls are TRBV4-3 and TRBJ2-7; 7 nucleotides agree with TRBD2. CDR1 and CDR2 (germline): LGHNA, YSLEER. The V and J ends lost 4 bases and 3 bases, in that order; junction bases with no gene match: 15. CDR3 length: 17 residues. The CDR3 sequence is CASSPDGSGVGFYEQYF. CDR3 DNA sequence: TGCGCCAGCAGCCCCGATGGGAGCGGGGTGGGGTTCTACGAGCAGTACTTC.

This chain links TRBV7-9 with TRBJ2-7; D gene uncertain. Germline CDR1 reads SEHNR; CDR2 reads FQNEAQ (reference sequence). V was trimmed by 1 base and J by 2 bases, leaving 9 bases between them. The CDR3 totals 14 residues. This CDR3 is CASSLDLAAYEQYF. The CDR3 bases are TGTGCCAGCAGCTTAGATTTAGCTGCCTACGAGCAGTACTTC.

The chain recombines TRBV29-1 with TRBJ2-7; maybe TRBD1 (5 bases). Germline CDR1 SQVTM, CDR2 ANQGSEA. This CDR3 comprises 12 residues. Trimming removed 4 bases from V and 4 bases from J, with 11 bases in between. The chain's CDR3 is CSVVVAGYEQYF. The CDR3 DNA is TGCAGCGTTGTGGTCGCAGGGTACGAGCAGTACTTC.

The rearrangement joins TRBV4-2 to TRBJ2-7, with TRBD2 matching over 9 bases. Trimming cost V 0 bases and J 6 bases; bases outside gene matches: 9. The CDR3 contains 16 residues. Germline V gene sequence: CDR1 LGHNA, CDR2 YNFKEQ. The CDR3 coding sequence is TGTGCCAGCAGCCAAGATCTGCGCGGGAGGGCCCTCGAGCAGTACTTC. It codes for CASSQDLRGRALEQYF.

The chain employs TRBV5-1 and TRBJ1-2, with a weak D call TRBD1 (5 bases). This CDR3 contains 16 residues. The germline gives CDR1 SGHRS, CDR2 YFSETQ. With 2 bases removed from V and 4 bases from J, the gap between germline ends came to 18 bases. CDR3 bases: TGCGCCAGCAGCTTCAGCAGGCAGGGCCCGATCTATGGCTACACCTTC. Protein sequence: CASSFSRQGPIYGYTF.

The chain employs TRBV6-1 and TRBJ2-5; tentatively, D is TRBD1 (6 bases). V was clipped by 2 bases and J by 2 bases, with 12 bases between them. CDR3 length equals 15 residues. The germline V gene has CDR1 MNHNS and CDR2 SASEGT. This CDR3 is CASSEFRGTQETQYF. The CDR3 DNA sequence: TGTGCCAGCAGTGAATTTAGGGGGACGCAAGAGACCCAGTACTTC.

The gene calls are TRBV7-6 and TRBJ2-5; 10 bases map to TRBD2. With V trimmed by 5 bases and J by 7 bases, 19 bases remained unmatched. CDR1 SGHVS and CDR2 FNYEAQ come from the germline V gene. The CDR3 is 18 amino acids. CDR3 residues: CASSNSKSRTSGTGTQYF. CDR3 DNA: TGTGCCAGCAGCAACTCAAAATCTAGGACTAGCGGTACTGGGACCCAGTACTTC.

The chain links TRBV6-5 to TRBJ1-2; D possibly corresponds to TRBD1 (5 bases). CDR1 MNHEY and CDR2 SVGAGI come from the germline V gene. Trimming removed 2 bases from V and 8 bases from J, with 9 bases in between. There are 12 residues in the CDR3. The CDR3 region has the DNA TGTGCCAGCAGTTACCCAGGGAAGGGCTACACCTTC. It specifies CASSYPGKGYTF.

This chain connects TRBV7-2 to TRBJ2-7, with 8 nucleotides matching TRBD2. The CDR3 spans 16 residues. J gave up 0 bases and V 2 bases, and 6 bases lay outside the gene matches. Germline CDR1 is SGHTA and CDR2 is FQGNSA. In DNA form, the CDR3 reads TGTGCCAGCAGCTTACGGGGGGGCGCAAGCTCCTACGAGCAGTACTTC. As protein: CASSLRGGASSYEQYF.

V and J are TRBV4-1 and TRBJ1-5, with 8 bases that match TRBD1. J lost 6 bases, V lost 1 base, and 11 bases had no gene match. Per germline, CDR1 MGHRA and CDR2 YSYEKL. CDR3 length equals 17 residues. The CDR3 loop reads CASSQGAQGALFQPQHF. CDR3 bases: TGCGCCAGCAGCCAAGGTGCGCAGGGGGCGCTCTTTCAGCCCCAGCATTTT.

This clone has just a few counts. V gene TRBV4-3 combines with J gene TRBJ2-3; D is undetermined. V was shortened by 0 bases and J by 2 bases, with 12 bases between the two germline ends. The CDR3 runs 16 residues. Germline V gene lookup returns CDR1 LGHNA and CDR2 YSLEER. CDR3 nucleotide sequence: TGCGCCAGCAGCCAAGATAAAGGAGTATACACAGATACGCAGTATTTT. Its translation is CASSQDKGVYTDTQYF.

The chain recombines TRBV28 with TRBJ1-5, with D perhaps TRBD1 (5 bases). Germline CDR1 reads MDHEN; CDR2 reads SYDVKM. CDR3 length: 14 amino acids. V was clipped by 10 bases and J by 3 bases, with 16 bases between them. The CDR3 DNA sequence: TGTGCCAACTCTGCCGGGGGTTTCAATCAGCCCCAGCATTTT. As protein: CANSAGGFNQPQHF. Using reference TRBV28 and TRBJ1-5 for the parts outside the CDR3, the full variable domain is DVKVTQSSRYLVKRTGEKVFLECVQDMDHENMFWYRQDPGLGLRLIYFSYDVKMKEKGDIPEGYSVSREKKERFSLILESASTNQTSMYLCANSAGGFNQPQHFGDGTRLSIL.

This clone has a handful of counts. The chain uses TRBV9 and TRBJ2-7; D gene unclear. The V end lost 3 bases, the J end lost 4 bases, and 17 bases lay between the germline ends. The germline V gene has CDR1 SGDLS and CDR2 YYNGEE. There are 15 residues in the CDR3. The CDR3 protein is CASSAGFSSFYEQYF. The DNA of the CDR3 is TGTGCCAGCAGCGCAGGATTCTCCTCTTTTTACGAGCAGTACTTC.

CDR3 loop: CASSYYRDMNQPQHF. The CDR3 region has the DNA TGTGCCAGCAGCTACTACAGGGACATGAATCAGCCCCAGCATTTT. This rearrangement joins TRBV7-2 to TRBJ1-5; tentative D call: TRBD1 (6 bases). V was clipped by 4 bases and J by 4 bases, with 14 bases between them. This CDR3 has 15 residues. Germline V gene data show CDR1 as SGHTA and CDR2 as FQGNSA.

The V gene is TRBV27, the J gene TRBJ2-7; TRBD2 matches at 11 bases. The germline gives CDR1 MNHEY, CDR2 SMNVEV (reference sequence). CDR3 length equals 15 residues. V trimming: 6 bases; J trimming: 6 bases; junction bases outside the gene matches: 10. The CDR3, as DNA: TGTGCCAGCAGGGAAGGGACTAGCGGCCCCGGCGAGCAGTACTTC. As protein: CASREGTSGPGEQYF.

The chain combines TRBV30 with TRBJ1-2; a weak D match, TRBD1 (5 bases). The V and J ends lost 2 bases and 0 bases respectively, with 16 bases between them. Germline CDR1 reads GTSNPN; CDR2 reads SVGIG (reference sequence). This CDR3 region has 16 residues. The CDR3 region has the DNA TGTGCCTGGAGTTTGGTCCTGGGCAGGGCTAACTATGGCTACACCTTC. It yields the protein CAWSLVLGRANYGYTF.

The V and J genes are TRBV19 and TRBJ1-5, with D tentatively TRBD1 (6 bases). V lost 1 base, J lost 7 bases, and 14 bases lay in between. Germline loops: CDR1 LNHDA, CDR2 SQIVND (reference sequence). The CDR3 sequence is 15 residues long. The DNA of the CDR3 is TGTGCCAGTAGTATAGTTTCAGGGGTCAAGCAGCCCCAGCATTTT. Residues: CASSIVSGVKQPQHF.

This chain connects TRBV25-1 to TRBJ2-1, with TRBD2 matching over 8 bases. Losses at the gene ends were 6 bases for V and 7 bases for J; bases not matched to a gene: 17. The germline V gene encodes CDR1 MGHDK and CDR2 SYGVNS. This CDR3 contains 17 residues. The CDR3: CASSDQLAALAGNEQFF. CDR3 nucleotides: TGTGCCAGCAGCGACCAACTAGCGGCTTTAGCGGGAAATGAGCAGTTCTTC.

The chain employs TRBV14 and TRBJ1-3; 7 bases map to TRBD1. The V and J ends lost 4 bases and 4 bases, in that order; junction bases with no gene match: 4. The CDR3 loop spans 14 amino acids. CDR1 and CDR2 (germline): SGHDN, FVKESK. The CDR3 bases are TGTGCCAGCAGCCTAGACAGGGCCGGAAACACCATATATTTT. Protein: CASSLDRAGNTIYF.